The text below deals with one T cell receptor beta chain. The sample holds a few counts of this clonotype. Its antigen is still unknown. Per-base quality was not reported, and no clone a single base away is much larger than it. The data derive from a study of T cells in Graves' hyperthyroidism and ophthalmopathy (dated by TCRdb to between 2019 and 2020). Broadly, across the study: To identify distinguishing TCR V-J signatures, a discovery cohort of some 100 patients was used, comprising 43 with Graves' ophthalmopathy and 57 with stable Graves' hyperthyroidism. Prospective prediction of ophthalmopathy was tested in an independent validation cohort consisting of some 19 hyperthyroidism patients and around 16 patients who later progressed to ophthalmopathy. For training and testing, the roughly 100 patients in the discovery cohort were randomly divided in a 7:3 ratio. Thyroid tissue and blood T-cell repertoires from about 6 Graves' hyperthyroidism patients were also compared in the study. After blood sampling, hyperthyroidism patients were treated with methimazole at a starting dose of 30 mg daily, and ophthalmopathy patients were treated with high-dose intravenous methylprednisolone. The paper describes TCR Vbeta CDR3 sequencing of roughly 130 peripheral blood samples, made up of fewer than 50 ophthalmopathy patients, 70 to 80 hyperthyroidism patients and around 17 progressor patients. Beyond this particular receptor, the publication reports: A model built on a 13 V-J signature distinguished ophthalmopathy from stable hyperthyroidism, reaching around 87% sensitivity and about 81% specificity in cross-validation and 80%/75% in testing. Sample size was not statistically predetermined, and blinding of investigators to group allocation was not performed. Most expanded thyroid clonotypes (frequency above 0.001) were also detected in blood, suggesting blood repertoires may reflect thyroid immune responses. In validation, progression to ophthalmopathy was predicted by the model with 70.59% sensitivity and just over 72% specificity, a median of about 6.8 months before onset.

The CDR3 sequence holds 13 residues, the cysteine and phenylalanine included. Only CDR3 DNA is held: 39 bases, read in frame from base 1. Cut back by 1 base and 8 bases, the V and J ends lie 8 bases apart. Taken from the germline V gene, the CDR1 and CDR2 loops are MNHNS and SASEGT. Stable Graves' hyperthyroidism was defined as the absence of progression to ophthalmopathy over 18 months of follow-up. Hyperthyroidism patients were newly diagnosed, had a disease duration of under 2 months, and were aged 18 to 65 years. Any patient with an uncontrolled infection, another autoimmune disease, pregnancy or lactation was excluded. Clinical symptoms, serum thyroxine and TRAb, thyroid ultrasound, and orbital computed tomography formed the basis for the diagnoses. Trizol reagent was used to extract total RNA, and RNA quality was then checked on an Agilent 2100 Bioanalyzer. TCR beta CDR3 regions were amplified from RNA transcripts. The TCR CDR3 was subjected to a first round of RT-PCR using the HTBI primer set and the Qiagen OneStep RT-PCR kit. A second multiplex PCR round built the libraries, followed by size selection and purification. The libraries were sequenced on an Illumina HiSeq2000 using paired-end 100 bp reads. Per the authors' processing: SOAPnuke was used to process the raw data, with reads discarded if the reads contained adapters or uncalled bases, had a mean Phred below 15, or lacked an exact constant-primer or identifier match. High-quality paired reads were merged using COPE v1.2.5, and each unique nucleotide sequence was defined as a clonotype. MiTCR v1.1 was used to align clonotypes to the IMGT TRBV, TRBD and TRBJ reference segments. The analysis was restricted to V-J combinations with a frequency above 0.0001, which together covered roughly 99% of the repertoires. A TCS score was defined as the ratio of F50 (clonal expansion) to E x V (chaos), with BLOSUM62-based TCRdist applied between CDR3 peptides within each V-J. Welch's t-statistics and random forest reduced 500 to 550 V-J features to 10 to 15, which were used in a naive Bayes classifier (R e1071). Thyroid-blood repertoire similarity was quantified with the Morisita-Horn index. TCRdb reprocessed the public reads (quality trimming at Q25 with fastp, clone calling with MiXCR) and kept in-frame beta chains. Each entry merges the rows of one CDR3 protein and shows their most common DNA and genes. TCRdb assigned the V and J calls; the authors' analysis was not used. This sample comprises almost 600,000 distinct CDR3 sequences, around 46% of them detected only once. Of the sample, around 8% falls within the top ten clones.

The source is a woman younger than 35 with Graves' hyperthyroidism. The specimen was peripheral blood or thyroid tissue (not recorded which). The chain links TRBV6-1 with TRBJ1-4, with no reliable assignment of the D segment. This receptor carries the CDR3 CASSEVVLEKLFF. The DNA sequence is as follows: TGTGCCAGCAGTGAAGTGGTTTTAGAAAAACTGTTTTTT.